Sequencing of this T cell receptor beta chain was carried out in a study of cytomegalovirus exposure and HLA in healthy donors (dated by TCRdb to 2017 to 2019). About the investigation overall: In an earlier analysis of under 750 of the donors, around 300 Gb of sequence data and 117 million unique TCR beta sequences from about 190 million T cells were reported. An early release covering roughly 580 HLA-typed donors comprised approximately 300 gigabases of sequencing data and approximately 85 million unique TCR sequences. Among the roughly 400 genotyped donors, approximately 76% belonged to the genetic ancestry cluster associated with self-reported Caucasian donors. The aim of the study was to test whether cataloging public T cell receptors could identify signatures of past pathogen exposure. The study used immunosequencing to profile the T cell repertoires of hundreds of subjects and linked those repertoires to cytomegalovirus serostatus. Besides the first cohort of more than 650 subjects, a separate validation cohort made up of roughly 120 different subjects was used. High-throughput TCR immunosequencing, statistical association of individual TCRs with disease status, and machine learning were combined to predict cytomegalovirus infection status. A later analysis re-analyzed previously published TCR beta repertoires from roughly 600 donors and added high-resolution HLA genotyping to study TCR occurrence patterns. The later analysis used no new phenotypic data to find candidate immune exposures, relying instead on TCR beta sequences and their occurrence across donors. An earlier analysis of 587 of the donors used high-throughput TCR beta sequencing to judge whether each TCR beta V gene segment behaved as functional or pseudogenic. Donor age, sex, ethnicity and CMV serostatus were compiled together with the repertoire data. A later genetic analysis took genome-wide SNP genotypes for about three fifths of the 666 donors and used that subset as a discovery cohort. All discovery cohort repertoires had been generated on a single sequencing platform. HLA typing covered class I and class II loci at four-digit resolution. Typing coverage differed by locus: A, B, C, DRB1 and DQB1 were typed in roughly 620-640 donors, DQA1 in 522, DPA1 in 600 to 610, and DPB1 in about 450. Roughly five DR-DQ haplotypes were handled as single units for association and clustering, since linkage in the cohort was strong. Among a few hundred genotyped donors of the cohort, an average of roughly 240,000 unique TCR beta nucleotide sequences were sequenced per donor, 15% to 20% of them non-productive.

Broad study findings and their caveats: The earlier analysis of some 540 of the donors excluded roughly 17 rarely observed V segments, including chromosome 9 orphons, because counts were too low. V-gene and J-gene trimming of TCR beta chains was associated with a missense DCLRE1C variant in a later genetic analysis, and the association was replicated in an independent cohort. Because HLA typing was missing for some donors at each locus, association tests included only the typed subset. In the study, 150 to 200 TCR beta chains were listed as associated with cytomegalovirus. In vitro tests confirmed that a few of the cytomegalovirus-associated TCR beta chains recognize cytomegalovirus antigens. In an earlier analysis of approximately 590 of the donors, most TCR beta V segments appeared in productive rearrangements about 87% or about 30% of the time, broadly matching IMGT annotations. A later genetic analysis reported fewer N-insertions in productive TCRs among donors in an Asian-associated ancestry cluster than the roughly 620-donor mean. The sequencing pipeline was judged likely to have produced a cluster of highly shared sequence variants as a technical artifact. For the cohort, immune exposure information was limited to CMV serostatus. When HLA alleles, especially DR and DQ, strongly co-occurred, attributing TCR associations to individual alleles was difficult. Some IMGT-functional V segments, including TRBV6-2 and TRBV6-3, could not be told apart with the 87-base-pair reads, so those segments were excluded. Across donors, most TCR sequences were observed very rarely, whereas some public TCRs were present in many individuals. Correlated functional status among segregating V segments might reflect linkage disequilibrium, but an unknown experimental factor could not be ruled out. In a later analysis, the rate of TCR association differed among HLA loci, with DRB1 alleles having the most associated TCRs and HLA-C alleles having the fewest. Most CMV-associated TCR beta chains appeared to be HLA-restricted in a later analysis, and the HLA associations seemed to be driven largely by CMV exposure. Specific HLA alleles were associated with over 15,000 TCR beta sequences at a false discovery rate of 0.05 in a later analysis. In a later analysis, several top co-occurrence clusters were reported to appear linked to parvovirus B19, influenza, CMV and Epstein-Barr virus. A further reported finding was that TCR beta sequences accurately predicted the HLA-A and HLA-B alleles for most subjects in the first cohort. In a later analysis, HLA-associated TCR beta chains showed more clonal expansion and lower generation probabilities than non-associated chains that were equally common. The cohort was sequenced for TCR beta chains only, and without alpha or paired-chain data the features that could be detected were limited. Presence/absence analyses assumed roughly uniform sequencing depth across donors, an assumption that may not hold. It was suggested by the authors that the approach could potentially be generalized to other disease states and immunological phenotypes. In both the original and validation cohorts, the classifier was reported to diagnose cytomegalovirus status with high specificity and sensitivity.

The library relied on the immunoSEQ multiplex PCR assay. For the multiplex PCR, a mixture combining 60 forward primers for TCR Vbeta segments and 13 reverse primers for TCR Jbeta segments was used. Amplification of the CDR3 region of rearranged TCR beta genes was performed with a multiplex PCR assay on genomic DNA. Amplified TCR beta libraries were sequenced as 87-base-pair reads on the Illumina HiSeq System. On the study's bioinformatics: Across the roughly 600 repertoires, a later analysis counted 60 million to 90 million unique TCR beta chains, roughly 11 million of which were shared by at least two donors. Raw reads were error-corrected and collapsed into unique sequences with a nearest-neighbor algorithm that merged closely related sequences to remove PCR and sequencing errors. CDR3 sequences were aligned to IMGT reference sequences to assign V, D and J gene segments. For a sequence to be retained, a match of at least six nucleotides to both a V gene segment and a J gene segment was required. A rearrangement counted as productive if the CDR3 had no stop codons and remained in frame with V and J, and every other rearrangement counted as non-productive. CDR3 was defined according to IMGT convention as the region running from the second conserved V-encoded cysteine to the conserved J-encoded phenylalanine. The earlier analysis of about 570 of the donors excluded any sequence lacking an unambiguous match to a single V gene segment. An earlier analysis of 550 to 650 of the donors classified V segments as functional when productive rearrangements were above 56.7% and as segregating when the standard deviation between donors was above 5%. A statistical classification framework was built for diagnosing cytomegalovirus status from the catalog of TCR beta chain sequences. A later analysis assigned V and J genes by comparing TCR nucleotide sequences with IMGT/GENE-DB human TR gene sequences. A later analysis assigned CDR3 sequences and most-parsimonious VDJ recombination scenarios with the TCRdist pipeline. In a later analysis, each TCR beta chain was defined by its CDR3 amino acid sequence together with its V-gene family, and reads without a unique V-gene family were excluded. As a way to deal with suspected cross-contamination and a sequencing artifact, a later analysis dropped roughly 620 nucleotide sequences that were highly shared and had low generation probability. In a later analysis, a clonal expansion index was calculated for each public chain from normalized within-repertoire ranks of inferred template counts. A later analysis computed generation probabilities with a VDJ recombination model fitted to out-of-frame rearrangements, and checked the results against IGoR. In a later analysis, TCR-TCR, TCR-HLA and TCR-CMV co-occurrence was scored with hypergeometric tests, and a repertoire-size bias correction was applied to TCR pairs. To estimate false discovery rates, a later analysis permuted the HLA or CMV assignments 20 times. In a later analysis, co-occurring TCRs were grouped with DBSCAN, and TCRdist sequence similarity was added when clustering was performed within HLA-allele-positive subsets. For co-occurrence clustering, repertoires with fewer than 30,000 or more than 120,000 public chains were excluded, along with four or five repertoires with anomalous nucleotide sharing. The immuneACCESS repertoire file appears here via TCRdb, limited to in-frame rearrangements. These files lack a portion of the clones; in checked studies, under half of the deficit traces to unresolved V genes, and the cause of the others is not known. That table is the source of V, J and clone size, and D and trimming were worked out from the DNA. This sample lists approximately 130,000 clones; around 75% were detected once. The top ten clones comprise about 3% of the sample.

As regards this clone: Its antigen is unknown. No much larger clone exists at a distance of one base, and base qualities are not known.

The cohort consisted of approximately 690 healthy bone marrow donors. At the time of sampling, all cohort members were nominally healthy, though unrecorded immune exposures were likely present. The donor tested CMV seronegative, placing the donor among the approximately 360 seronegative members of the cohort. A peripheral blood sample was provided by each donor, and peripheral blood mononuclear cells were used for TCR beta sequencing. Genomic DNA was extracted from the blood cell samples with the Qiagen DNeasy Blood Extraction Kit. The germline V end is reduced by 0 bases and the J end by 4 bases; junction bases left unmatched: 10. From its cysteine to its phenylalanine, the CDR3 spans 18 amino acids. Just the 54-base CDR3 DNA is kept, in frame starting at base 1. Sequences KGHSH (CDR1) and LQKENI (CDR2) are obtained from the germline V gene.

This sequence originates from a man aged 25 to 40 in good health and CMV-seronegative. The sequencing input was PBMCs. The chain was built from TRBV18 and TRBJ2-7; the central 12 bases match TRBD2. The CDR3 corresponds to CASSPPGLAGISQYEQYF. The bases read TGTGCCAGCTCACCACCCGGACTAGCGGGAATCAGTCAATACGAGCAGTACTTC.